This TCR beta chain is from a study of chemoradiotherapy in HPV16-positive cancers. The length of the CDR3 is 14 residues. Germline assignment: CDR1 SGHVS and CDR2 FQNEAQ. The V gene end was trimmed by 5 bases and the J gene end by 6 bases; junction bases not matched to a gene: 8. Libraries were prepared by immunoSEQ multiplex PCR; TCRdb keeps only in-frame clonotypes and omits some of them. The table records some 12,000 clones, 90% of them present only once. This TCR derives from a human donor with HPV-associated anogenital cancer. The chain employs TRBV7-8 and TRBJ2-7; 9 nucleotides match TRBD1. The sample was acquired from a patient who underwent chemoradiotherapy. This CDR3 reads CASSATGGRREQYF. Here the CDR3 DNA reads TGTGCCAGCAGCGCAACAGGGGGCAGGCGCGAGCAGTACTTC.